This T cell receptor beta chain appears in the sequencing data of a study of T cell changes during pregnancy in multiple sclerosis. Using immunoSEQ multiplex PCR, the repertoire was profiled, and TCRdb retains in-frame clones only, with some absent. The sample lists over 25,000 clones, around nine tenths occurring once. V lost 5 bases and J lost 3, with 7 bases in between. Looked up from germline, CDR1 is DFQATT and CDR2 is SNEGSKA (reference sequence). The CDR3 spans 11 residues. The sample consisted of CD4+ T cells from peripheral blood mononuclear cells, taken in the first trimester of pregnancy. The clonotype was recovered from a female donor with multiple sclerosis, enrolled in a pregnancy study. The chain links TRBV20-1 to TRBJ1-1; no definite D call. CDR3 DNA: TGCAGTGCTCCTCGTCACACTGAAGCTTTCTTT. The encoded protein is CSAPRHTEAFF.